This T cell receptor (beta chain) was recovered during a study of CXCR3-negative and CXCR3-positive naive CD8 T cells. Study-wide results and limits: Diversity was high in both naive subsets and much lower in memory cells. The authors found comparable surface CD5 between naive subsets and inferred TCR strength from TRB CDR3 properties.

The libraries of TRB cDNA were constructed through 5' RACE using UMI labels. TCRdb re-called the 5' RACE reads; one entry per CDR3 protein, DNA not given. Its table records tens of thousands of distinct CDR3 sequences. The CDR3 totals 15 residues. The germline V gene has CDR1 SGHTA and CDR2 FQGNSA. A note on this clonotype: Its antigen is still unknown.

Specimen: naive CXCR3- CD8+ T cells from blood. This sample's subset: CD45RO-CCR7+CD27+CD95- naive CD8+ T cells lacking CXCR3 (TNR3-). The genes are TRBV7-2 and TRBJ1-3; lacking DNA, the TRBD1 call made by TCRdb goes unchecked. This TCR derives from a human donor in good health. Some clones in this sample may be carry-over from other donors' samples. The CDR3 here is CASSWVHGAGNTIYF. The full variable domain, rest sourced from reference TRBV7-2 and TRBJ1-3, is GAGVSQSPSNKVTEKGKDVELRCDPISGHTALYWYRQSLGQGLEFLIYFQGNSAPDKSGLPSDRFSAERTGGSVSTLTIQRTQQEDSAVYLCASSWVHGAGNTIYFGEGSWLTVV.